This T cell receptor beta chain was retrieved from a study of blood T cell repertoires in COVID-19. Produced via immunoSEQ multiplex PCR; TCRdb's table is partial and in-frame only. The sample holds roughly 140,000 clones, around 86% seen once. CDR1 and CDR2 (germline): LNHDA, SQIVND (reference sequence). This CDR3 is 12 amino acids long. Between the trimmed V and J ends, which lost 1 base and 8 bases, there was a span of 3 bases. Sequenced: peripheral blood. The chain combines TRBV19 with TRBJ1-6, with no clear D. The source is a man in his 70s with acute or convalescent COVID-19. DNA for the CDR3: TGTGCCAGTAGTATAGTCGATTCACCCCTCCACTTT. It encodes CASSIVDSPLHF. The whole variable domain, remainder taken from reference TRBV19 and TRBJ1-6, is DGGITQSPKYLFRKEGQNVTLSCEQNLNHDAMYWYRQDPGQGLRLIYYSQIVNDFQKGDIAEGYSVSREKKESFPLTVTSAQKNPTAFYLCASSIVDSPLHFGNGTRLTVT.